This T cell receptor beta chain was recovered during a study of vaccination and CD4 T cells after COVID-19 (dated by TCRdb to between 2021 and 2022). Describing the broader study: Every convalescent patient had a positive nasal swab PCR test for SARS-CoV-2, with mild disease in about 9 patients and severe disease in one. Post-COVID blood samples were collected from convalescent patients a median of about 92 days after diagnosis, with a range of about 35 to 180 days. In approximately eleven COVID-19 convalescent patients and a handful of infection-naive healthy vaccine recipients, the spike-specific CD4+ TCR repertoire before mRNA vaccination was compared with the repertoire after mRNA vaccination. Six males and four females were included in the convalescent cohort, with two Hispanic individuals, seven Caucasians, two Asians and one multiracial person represented. Control cultures received a CEFX viral epitope pool as the positive control, an HIV-1 Nef peptide pool as the negative control, or no peptide. Two doses of either the Pfizer-BioNTech BNT162b2 vaccine (n=8) or the Moderna mRNA-1273 vaccine (n=2) were administered to participants. The time from the second vaccine dose to post-vaccine blood sampling had a median of 72 days and ranged from about 12 to 241 days. Overlapping spike peptide pools from SARS-CoV-2 and from the common cold coronaviruses HCoV-NL63, HCoV-OC43 and HCoV-229E were used as culture stimuli. A few convalescent patients were sampled both early after vaccination (day 14) and late after vaccination (days 161 to 241).

Library creation used PCR. TCR sequencing of DNA from cultured CD4+ T cells used the Oncomine TCR Beta short-read assay at the Johns Hopkins FTIC core. The QIAamp micro DNA kit was used to extract genomic DNA from the cultured CD4+ T cells. Oncomine TCR Beta libraries made from cultured CD4+ T cells were pooled using unique dual indexes and sequenced on an Illumina iSeq 100. The authors processed their data as follows. Non-productive sequences were removed, and CDR3s that did not start with C, did not end with F or W, or were shorter than 7 amino acids were discarded. The MANAFEST web application was used to identify antigen-specific clonotypes by comparing peptide-stimulated wells against reference wells and other culture wells. To be called positive, a clone needed an FDR below 0.05, an odds ratio above 5, and a productive frequency above 0.1% in at least two of three replicate wells. Clonotypes that were significantly expanded in both SARS-CoV-2 spike wells and at least one common cold coronavirus spike condition were defined as cross-reactive. Levenshtein distances (stringdist) and unrooted phylogenetic trees (ape) in R version 3.6.1 were used to assess CDR3 homology. The public reads were reanalyzed by TCRdb: fastp trimming at Q25, MiXCR alignment, in-frame beta chains only. Identical CDR3 protein sequences are pooled into one entry, listed with their most common genes and DNA. TCRdb, not the authors, supplied the V and J calls. This sample gives about 23,000 distinct CDR3 sequences in total; about 35% of them show up just once. 8.6% of the sample belongs to the ten largest clones.

At the junction V is shortened by 5 bases and J by 3 bases; bases outside the gene matches: 10. From cysteine to phenylalanine, the CDR3 is 15 amino acids long. Of all the DNA, just the CDR3 is kept, 45 bases in frame from base 1. CDR1 is given as MNHNS and CDR2 as SASEGT, both from the germline V gene. Read against the paper, the sample's time point label means: late sampling 161 to 241 days after vaccination in a few convalescent patients. The sample's treatment or condition label, decoded: approximately 10-day PBMC culture with coronavirus spike peptide pools or control peptides (ViraFEST assay). The ViraFEST assay, used in the study, expanded antigen-specific T cells with peptide pools and then identified the expanded clonotypes through TCR sequencing. The convalescent patients' positive SARS-CoV-2 PCR tests fell between March and December 2020, which was before the Alpha, Beta and Delta variants emerged in the United States. Each well held 2 million or so PBMCs cultured in IMDM containing roughly 5% human AB serum and approximately 9.8 IU/ml IL-2, with around 9.2 ug/ml peptide pools added. On days 3 and 7, half of the culture medium was replaced with fresh IL-2-containing medium. After 10 days of culture, CD4+ T cells were isolated by negative selection with the EasySep CD4+ T cell isolation kit. Ficoll-Paque Plus gradient centrifugation was used to isolate PBMCs from whole blood, and the isolated PBMCs were then either used fresh or cryopreserved at -140C. Triplicate wells were generally used for each culture condition.

Compared with the rest of its sample, this clonotype is medium-sized (0.01 to 0.1%). No cognate antigen has been identified for it. No qualities accompany the bases; no much larger clone lies one base away. On the study overall, not on this receptor specifically: Among convalescent patients, a median about 86% of the SARS-CoV-2-reactive clones seen after vaccination appeared only after vaccination, which suggests priming specific to the vaccine. Nearly all vaccine-specific clones in convalescent patients (304 of 307) were mono-reactive for SARS-CoV-2 spike rather than cross-reactive with common cold coronaviruses. Although the median number of SARS-CoV-2-reactive clonotypes went up from around 20 after infection to 30 to 45 after vaccination, the increase was not significant. Relatively few convalescent patients were included in the study, and early timepoints after natural infection were not analyzed.

The rearrangement combines TRBV6-1 with TRBJ2-7, with 7 middle bases fitting TRBD1. The specimen was CD4+ T cells from blood, cultured in vitro, collected about 7 months after SARS-CoV-2 vaccination. This receptor was taken from a human donor who had recovered from COVID-19. The nucleotide sequence is given as TGTGCCAGCAGTATACAGGGGTCTGCCTACTACGAGCAGTACTTC. Its translation reads: CASSIQGSAYYEQYF.